These 19 T cell receptor beta chains were sequenced from one sample in a study of shared clonotypes between healthy human individuals. The protocol was immunoSEQ multiplex PCR, while the TCRdb copy is restricted to in-frame clones and leaves out a portion. This sample has about 480,000 clones; 75% to 80% occur once, and the top ten carry roughly an eighth. The specimen sequenced was PBMCs. These TCRs come from a woman aged 40 to 50 in good health. Some clones in this sample may be carry-over from other donors' samples.

This clone has just a few counts. This sequence joins TRBV7-9 and TRBJ2-1, with 7 bases fitting TRBD2. Germline V gene data show CDR1 as SEHNR and CDR2 as FQNEAQ (reference sequence). The CDR3 sequence is 15 residues long. V was pared by 6 bases and J by 5 bases, with 10 bases of the junction left unmatched. This CDR3 is CASSIGAGLDNEQFF. DNA for the CDR3: TGTGCCAGCAGTATAGGAGCGGGACTCGACAATGAGCAGTTCTTC.

The chain uses TRBV10-1 and TRBJ2-7, with 10 bases that match TRBD2. From germline, CDR1 is WNHNN and CDR2 SYGVQD (reference sequence). CDR3 size: 15 residues. Trimming at V came to 3 bases and at J to 2 bases, leaving 4 bases not matched to a gene. The CDR3 DNA reads as TGCGCCAGCAGTGAAAAGCGGGAGGGGACCTACGAGCAGTACTTC. It yields the protein CASSEKREGTYEQYF.

V and J are TRBV27 and TRBJ2-2; D is uncertain. From germline, CDR1 is MNHEY and CDR2 SMNVEV (reference sequence). CDR3 length: 14 residues. V lost 2 bases to trimming and J lost 0 bases, with 4 bases between them. The CDR3 loop is CASSLIPNTGELFF. The DNA for the CDR3 is TGTGCCAGCAGTTTAATTCCGAACACCGGGGAGCTGTTTTTT.

The rearrangement joins TRBV5-1 to TRBJ2-2; no clear D gene. This CDR3 comprises 14 residues. V was pared by 1 base and J by 0 bases, with 4 bases between. The V gene's germline CDR1 is SGHRS and CDR2 YFSETQ. DNA for the CDR3: TGCGCCAGCAGCTTGATGCCGAACACCGGGGAGCTGTTTTTT. Its protein product is CASSLMPNTGELFF.

This sequence joins TRBV5-1 and TRBJ2-7; D unclear. V was cut by 1 base and J by 1 base, with 12 bases left in between. Germline CDR1 and CDR2: SGHRS and YFSETQ. The CDR3 sequence is 15 residues long. CDR3: CASSLLSALSYEQYF. The CDR3 coding sequence is TGCGCCAGCAGCTTGTTGTCCGCGTTGTCCTACGAGCAGTACTTC.

The CDR3 nucleotides are TGTGCCACCTCCCTAGACCTGTATAACTATGGCTACACCTTC. The encoded protein is CATSLDLYNYGYTF. The chain couples TRBV25-1 to TRBJ1-2; D remains unclear. Per germline, CDR1 MGHDK and CDR2 SYGVNS. V was clipped by 10 bases and J by 1 base, with 16 bases between them. This CDR3 comprises 14 residues.

This clone was seen once. CDR3 nucleotide sequence: TGTGCCAGCAGCTTAGAGACCCCCGACGATACGCAGTATTTT. Amino acid sequence: CASSLETPDDTQYF. This rearrangement joins TRBV7-2 to TRBJ2-3; no definite D call. The CDR3 is made up of 14 amino acids. The germline V gene has CDR1 SGHTA and CDR2 FQGNSA. V was shortened by 1 base and J by 6 bases, with 11 bases between the two germline ends.

V gene TRBV5-4 combines with J gene TRBJ1-3; 9 positions match TRBD1. Unmatched junction bases numbered 7, after V lost 4 bases and J lost 5 bases. Germline V gene data show CDR1 as SGHNT and CDR2 as YYREEE (reference sequence). This CDR3 is built from 15 residues. CDR3 amino acids: CASSAGQGGRNTIYF. In nucleotides, the CDR3 is TGTGCCAGCAGCGCGGGACAGGGTGGCAGAAACACCATATATTTT.

V gene TRBV5-1 combines with J gene TRBJ2-5; TRBD2 might be the D (5 bases). The CDR3 runs to 13 residues. Trimming removed 0 bases from V and 5 bases from J, with 8 bases in between. Germline values: CDR1 SGHRS, CDR2 YFSETQ. The CDR3 bases are TGCGCCAGCAGCTTGGAGGGCGGGGAGACCCAGTACTTC. Translated, it gives CASSLEGGETQYF.

In its sample, this clone was seen once. The chain uses TRBV2 and TRBJ1-1; unclear D gene. CDR1 and CDR2 (germline): SNHLY, FYNNEI. Between the trimmed V and J ends, which lost 3 bases and 5 bases, there was a span of 7 bases. There are 12 residues in the CDR3. CDR3 loop: CASSDSWTEAFF. As DNA, the CDR3 is TGTGCCAGCAGTGATTCCTGGACTGAAGCTTTCTTT.

This chain connects TRBV4-3 to TRBJ1-3, with D unresolved. Deletions cut 0 bases from V and 4 bases from J, with 13 bases between. In germline, CDR1 is LGHNA, CDR2 YSLEER. The CDR3 consists of 16 residues. As DNA, the CDR3 is TGCGCCAGCAGCCAAGATATGCAAGCCGCCGGAAACACCATATATTTT. Encoded protein: CASSQDMQAAGNTIYF.

The rearrangement uses TRBV7-2 and TRBJ2-7, with TRBD2 identical over 10 bases. V dropped 3 bases and J dropped 6; count of bases not matched to a gene: 8. The CDR3 sequence is 15 residues long. CDR1 and CDR2 (germline): SGHTA, FQGNSA. The CDR3 reads CASSFQSSGSGEQYF. The DNA for the CDR3 is TGTGCCAGCAGCTTCCAGTCTAGCGGGAGTGGCGAGCAGTACTTC.

The chain couples TRBV29-1 to TRBJ2-5, with D perhaps matching TRBD1 or TRBD2 (6 bases each). Looked up from germline, CDR1 is SQVTM and CDR2 is ANQGSEA. The V end was cut by 7 bases, the J end by 2 bases, with 17 bases between. The CDR3 is 14 residues long. Written as DNA, the CDR3 is TGCAGCGGGTTGGGGGGCAATGGGCAAGAGACCCAGTACTTC. Its protein is CSGLGGNGQETQYF.

CDR3 protein: CASSPYFADTDTQYF. In DNA, the CDR3 is TGTGCCAGCAGCCCATACTTTGCGGACACAGATACGCAGTATTTT. V usage is TRBV7-9 and J usage is TRBJ2-3; no clear D. The germline V gene has CDR1 SEHNR and CDR2 FQNEAQ (reference sequence). There are 15 residues in the CDR3. Deletions cut 5 bases from V and 2 bases from J, with 14 bases between.

Only one count was recorded for this clone. This chain uses TRBV28 with TRBJ1-4; a possible D gene is TRBD1 (5 bases). With 6 bases removed from V and 0 bases from J, the gap between germline ends came to 14 bases. CDR3 length: 16 amino acids. CDR1 and CDR2 (germline): MDHEN, SYDVKM. Here the CDR3 DNA reads TGTGCCAGCAGAAGGGTGTTGGGGGCAACTAATGAAAAACTGTTTTTT. As protein: CASRRVLGATNEKLFF.

This clone came up many times. The rearrangement links TRBV10-2 to TRBJ2-3, with 7 bases identical to TRBD2. Germline lookup yields CDR1 WSHSY and CDR2 SAAADI. The junction had 4 bases not matched to a gene; V was cut back by 4 bases and J by 0 bases. There are 15 residues in the CDR3. This chain's CDR3 is CASSVTSESTDTQYF. The CDR3 bases are TGCGCCAGCAGTGTAACTAGCGAGAGCACAGATACGCAGTATTTT.

The chain joins TRBV2 to TRBJ1-5; D gene ambiguous. This CDR3 region has 13 residues. Trimming took off 6 bases at V and 6 bases at J, with 12 bases between the two ends. Germline CDR1 is SNHLY and CDR2 is FYNNEI. In DNA, the CDR3 is TGTGCCAGCAGGGTAGTGGCGGCTCAGCCCCAGCATTTT. Translated: CASRVVAAQPQHF.

This clone was counted a few times. V usage is TRBV21-1 and J usage is TRBJ2-7; the table's TRBD1 call for D was not verified on the DNA. TRBV21-1 has pseudogene status. The CDR3 is made up of 14 amino acids. The CDR3 nucleotides read TGTGCCAGCTCCGCCGGACAGGACGTTTACGAGCAGTACTTC. This sequence encodes CASSAGQDVYEQYF.

The V and J genes are TRBV5-1 and TRBJ1-3; D perhaps matches TRBD1 (6 bases). Germline V gene data show CDR1 as SGHRS and CDR2 as YFSETQ. This CDR3 has 16 residues. Trimming took 4 bases from V and 0 from J, leaving 14 bases between them. The chain's CDR3 is CASSQGTVLSGNTIYF. In DNA, the CDR3 is TGCGCCAGCAGCCAGGGGACGGTCCTCTCTGGAAACACCATATATTTT.